This section outlines one T cell receptor (beta chain) sequence together with its context. The record originates from a study of blood T cell repertoires in COVID-19. Across the study: The cDNA or gDNA used as material had been derived from T cells, B-cell-depleted T cells, or PBMCs.

Authors' methods: Using reference gene primer amplification, nucleated cell counts were estimated. Here immunoSEQ multiplex PCR was the method, and the copy in TCRdb shows in-frame clones only, minus some. V and J calls plus clone size are reproduced from that table; the DNA served to infer D and trimming. Of 25,000 to 30,000 clones detected, approximately 94% appear once; the ten largest clones hold 4%. CDR1 is SGHVS and CDR2 is FNYEAQ in the germline V gene. V gave up 5 bases and J gave up 5 bases, with 18 bases separating them. This CDR3 contains 16 residues. The source of this sequence is a human donor with active COVID-19. The donor label of this sample is uncertain. The sequenced sample consisted of peripheral blood. V and J are TRBV7-6 and TRBJ2-2, with D unresolved. CDR3 DNA: TGTGCCAGCAGCGGAAGAATAGAGGATCCGACCGGGGAGCTGTTTTTT. This translates into CASSGRIEDPTGELFF.